Detailed here is one T cell receptor beta chain. Its matching antigen is unknown. Primers for the PCR totalled 60 Vbeta and 13 Jbeta. The repertoire was sequenced with immunoSEQ multiplex PCR; TCRdb's copy has only in-frame clones and lacks some. The sample records approximately 170,000 clones, roughly 85% being singletons. Per the germline V gene, CDR1 is LNHDA and CDR2 is SQIVND (reference sequence). V lost 3 bases, J lost 4 bases, and 5 bases stayed unmatched. CDR3 size: 15 residues. This sample stems from a study of cytomegalovirus exposure and HLA in healthy donors. Study conclusions and caveats: Several top significant clusters appeared, in a later analysis, to be linked to common viral pathogens. Sequence variants that were highly shared formed a cluster that was likely a sequencing artifact.

The chain is built from TRBV19 and TRBJ1-1; 10 nucleotides line up with TRBD1. The receptor was derived from a male donor in good health and CMV-seronegative. The sequenced material came from PBMCs. CDR3 nucleotides: TGTGCCAGTAGTATTGAAGGGACAGGGGTCACTGAAGCTTTCTTT. Translating gives CASSIEGTGVTEAFF.